This T cell receptor beta chain was captured by sequencing in a study of T cell changes during pregnancy in multiple sclerosis. Data came from immunoSEQ multiplex PCR; TCRdb stores just in-frame clones and leaves some out. The profile covers some 97,000 clones, with roughly 90% appearing a single time and more than 1.5% taken by the ten largest. The sequences come from peripheral blood, collected after pregnancy. This TCR was recovered from a female donor with multiple sclerosis, enrolled in a pregnancy study.

CDR3 residues: CASSSTGTRTTYTF. CDR3 sequence (DNA): TGTGCCAGCAGTTCGACAGGAACCAGGACAACCTACACCTTC. V gene TRBV27 combines with J gene TRBJ1-2; tentative D call: TRBD1 (6 bases). CDR1 MNHEY and CDR2 SMNVEV come from the germline V gene (reference sequence). Trimming took 4 bases from V and 10 from J, leaving 19 bases between them. The CDR3 covers 14 residues.